The rows below give T cell receptor beta chains drawn from one sample of a study of blood T cell repertoires in COVID-19. Sequencing used immunoSEQ multiplex PCR; TCRdb keeps in-frame clones, though not all of them. The sample contains some 190,000 clones, 88% of which appear only once. Source material: peripheral blood. The receptors shown here come from a human donor in a cohort sampled during active COVID-19. Each CDR3 is given with its conserved first and last residue. D genes are given only for firm matches.

>TRBV5-1|TRBD1|TRBJ2-3
TGCGCCAGCAGCTTGGGGGGGACAGATGGGACAGATACGCAGTATTTT
CASSLGGTDGTDTQYF
>TRBV24-1|-|TRBJ1-2
TGTGCCACCAGTGATCCGACAGTGGGCTATGGCTACACCTTC
CATSDPTVGYGYTF
>TRBV11-1|-|TRBJ1-1
TGTGCCAGCAGCTTATTTCGGAACACTGAAGCTTTCTTT
CASSLFRNTEAFF
>TRBV7-2|TRBD1|TRBJ2-1
TGTGCCAGCAGCTTACAGGCAGGGGGCTACAATGAGCAGTTCTTC
CASSLQAGGYNEQFF
>TRBV5-4|TRBD1|TRBJ1-2
TGTGCCAGCACCCAGAACACAGGGGCCCCCTATGGCTACACCTTC
CASTQNTGAPYGYTF
>TRBV19|TRBD1|TRBJ2-7
TGTGCCAGTAGTAGGACAGGGGGTCTCGACGAGCAGTACTTC
CASSRTGGLDEQYF
>TRBV10-1|-|TRBJ2-3
TGCGCCAGCAGTGAGTCGCCTAGCTCAGGCACAGATACGCAGTATTTT
CASSESPSSGTDTQYF
>TRBV2|-|TRBJ2-7
TGTGCCAGCAGTGTGGCAGGGTATGAGCAGTACTTC
CASSVAGYEQYF
>TRBV7-9|-|TRBJ1-1
TGTGCCAGCAGCTCGACACCAAACACTGAAGCTTTCTTT
CASSSTPNTEAFF
>TRBV2|TRBD1|TRBJ1-1
TGTGCCAGCAGGGTAGCCCCGGGACAGGGGTCCGGGAACACTGAAGCTTTCTTT
CASRVAPGQGSGNTEAFF
>TRBV6-1|-|TRBJ1-1
TGTGCCAGCAGTGAGAGGGCATTCAACACTGAAGCTTTCTTT
CASSERAFNTEAFF
>TRBV19|-|TRBJ1-3
TGTGCCAGTAGTCCGTCCCCTGGAAACACCATATATTTT
CASSPSPGNTIYF
>TRBV2|-|TRBJ1-1
TGTGCCAGCAGCGGGGGGCCGACTGAAGCTTTCTTT
CASSGGPTEAFF
>TRBV24-1|TRBD2|TRBJ2-5
TGTGCCACCAGTGATCAGGGACTAGCGGGAGGTGAGACCCAGTACTTC
CATSDQGLAGGETQYF
>TRBV29-1|-|TRBJ2-5
TGCAGCGTTGAAGTGGCCCAGGACTACCTTTCAGAGACCCAGTACTTC
CSVEVAQDYLSETQYF
>TRBV11-3|-|TRBJ2-1
TGTGCCAGCAGCTTAGATTTTGTTGGAGGGTTGGACAATGAGCAGTTCTTC
CASSLDFVGGLDNEQFF
>TRBV20-1|-|TRBJ1-6
TGCAGTGCTAGTCCGGGACAAAGCTCCTATAATTCACCCCTCCACTTT
CSASPGQSSYNSPLHF
>TRBV18|-|TRBJ2-7
TGTGCCAGCTCACCACCGTTCGGTTACGAGCAGTACTTC
CASSPPFGYEQYF
>TRBV19|TRBD1|TRBJ1-5
TGTGCCAGTATGGCCCGGGGACAGGGGGCAAGCAATCAGCCCCAGCATTTT
CASMARGQGASNQPQHF
>TRBV6-1|-|TRBJ1-6
TGTGCCAGCAGTGAATGGCGGGTAGGATCACCCCTCCACTTT
CASSEWRVGSPLHF